This T cell receptor beta chain came from a study of identical twins. Findings and limits, study-wide: Where out-of-frame alpha sequences were twin-shared, they showed excess low generation probability.

With respect to this clonotype: Its antigen is not known.

TCRdb re-analysed the 5' RACE reads in MiXCR, keeping a single row per CDR3 protein. Among roughly 710,000 distinct CDR3 sequences, roughly 6% were seen once, and the ten largest hold approximately 2%. The receptor comes from a man between 18 and 35 years old in good health. The sequencing sample was made of naive T cells sorted from blood.

The CDR3 protein is CSARDASGREETQYF. CDR3 nucleotide sequence: TGCAGTGCTAGAGATGCTAGCGGGAGGGAAGAGACCCAGTACTTC. The genes are TRBV20-1 and TRBJ2-5; 12 positions agree with TRBD2. Germline values: CDR1 DFQATT, CDR2 SNEGSKA (reference sequence). The CDR3 totals 15 residues. V trimming: 0 bases; J trimming: 3 bases; junction bases outside the gene matches: 2.